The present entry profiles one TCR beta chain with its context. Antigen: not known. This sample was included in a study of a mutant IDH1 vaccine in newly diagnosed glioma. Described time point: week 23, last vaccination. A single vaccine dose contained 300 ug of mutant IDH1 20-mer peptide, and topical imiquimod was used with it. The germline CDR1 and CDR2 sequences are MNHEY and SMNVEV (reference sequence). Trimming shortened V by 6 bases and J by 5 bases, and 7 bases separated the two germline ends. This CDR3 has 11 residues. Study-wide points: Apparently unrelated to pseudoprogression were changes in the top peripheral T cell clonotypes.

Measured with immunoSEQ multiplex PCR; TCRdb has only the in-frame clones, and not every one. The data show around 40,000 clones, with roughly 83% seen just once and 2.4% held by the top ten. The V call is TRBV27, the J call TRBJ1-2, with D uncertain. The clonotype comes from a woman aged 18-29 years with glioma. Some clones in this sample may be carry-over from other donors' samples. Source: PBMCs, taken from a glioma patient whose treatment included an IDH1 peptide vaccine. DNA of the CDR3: TGTGCCAGCAGAGGGCTTTATGGCTACACCTTC. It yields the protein CASRGLYGYTF.